This T cell receptor (beta chain) was documented in a study of neoadjuvant anti-PD-1 for oral cavity cancer. This clone was seen only a few times. No antigen is known for it. This sample's time point: after neoadjuvant nivolumab, at surgical resection. The data were produced by immunoSEQ multiplex PCR, yet TCRdb's version contains in-frame clones alone and is incomplete. The sample contains roughly 40,000 clones, 60% to 80% of which appear only once. Germline V gives CDR1 DFQATT, CDR2 SNEGSKA (reference sequence). V shed 0 bases and J shed 9 bases, with 8 bases lying between them. This CDR3 region has 11 residues. Study findings and constraints: After neoadjuvant nivolumab, PBMC T cell clonality was significantly higher in non-responders than responders. Treg/Th17 ratio rose with pretreatment blood and fell with post-treatment tumor TCRbeta clonality.

V is TRBV20-1 and J is TRBJ1-2; unclear D gene. Sequenced material: PBMCs, taken after nivolumab (anti-PD-1) treatment. The sequence came from a person aged 35 to 85 with oral cavity squamous cell carcinoma. Here the CDR3 reads CSARDLRSYTF. CDR3 nucleotide sequence: TGCAGTGCTAGAGATCTAAGAAGCTACACCTTC.